The clone carrying this TCR beta chain was detected only a few times. Antigen specificity is unknown. This sample was included in a study of cytomegalovirus exposure and HLA in healthy donors. General study findings and limits: The presence/absence work took it that sequencing depth was about the same across donors.

This CDR3 is 15 amino acids long. Germline CDR1 SNHLY, CDR2 FYNNEI. V was pared by 3 bases and J by 7 bases, with 18 bases between. In the PCR, 60 Vbeta and 13 Jbeta primers were used. As originally analysed: Unique TCR beta chains totaled about 78 million in a later count, with approximately 11 million of them shared. The assay was immunoSEQ multiplex PCR, and TCRdb's table has in-frame clones only and misses some. D and trimming come from the DNA, and the V and J calls and clone size come from that table. Found here are fewer than 250,000 clones, around 80% of them singletons; the top ten hold 3.5% to 4%.

The sequence was collected from a male donor in good health and CMV-seronegative. Sequenced sample: PBMCs. This chain links TRBV2 with TRBJ2-5, with TRBD1 as a possible D gene (5 bases). CDR3 sequence reads: CASSDGRAFLWTQYF. The CDR3 nucleotides are TGTGCCAGCAGTGATGGCAGGGCTTTCCTTTGGACCCAGTACTTC.